This T cell receptor beta chain is drawn from a study of shared clonotypes between healthy human individuals. Method: immunoSEQ multiplex PCR; TCRdb's copy keeps in-frame clones and lacks some. The sample records some 1,600,000 clones, approximately 98% being singletons. Of note for this clone: This specimen includes other DNA sequences encoding the same CDR3.

The V and J ends lost 4 bases and 5 bases, in that order; junction bases with no gene match: 5. CDR3 length equals 15 residues. The germline V gene has CDR1 SGHRS and CDR2 YFSETQ. The sequenced material came from naive CD4+ T cells sorted from blood. Noted subset: CD45RA+ positively selected. This sequence originates from a young man in good health. The chain uses TRBV5-1 and TRBJ2-2, with TRBD1 matching 10 bases. CDR3 in amino acids: CASSPRQGATGELFF. CDR3 nucleotides: TGCGCCAGCAGCCCGAGACAGGGGGCAACCGGGGAGCTGTTTTTT. Drawing the rest from reference TRBV5-1 and TRBJ2-2, the complete variable domain is KAGVTQTPRYLIKTRGQQVTLSCSPISGHRSVSWYQQTPGQGLQFLFEYFSETQRNKGNFPGRFSGRQFSNSRSEMNVSTLELGDSALYLCASSPRQGATGELFFGEGSRLTVL.